The 10 T cell receptor beta chains reported below all come from one sample, sequenced in a study of beta chain features in type 1 diabetes. Findings and limits, study-wide: Type 1 diabetes patients had moderately but significantly shorter TCRB CDR3s in all four CD4+ subsets.

These receptors lack a known antigen. All of the isolated RNA was reverse transcribed, so expressed TCRB transcripts were sequenced. Produced via immunoSEQ multiplex PCR; TCRdb's table is partial and in-frame only. The sample shows 55,000 to 85,000 clones, 49% of them seen only once. The material sequenced was central memory CD4+ T cells from blood. These receptors originate from a man aged 25 to 40 with type 1 diabetes.

This clone was detected a few times. This chain uses TRBV30 with TRBJ1-2, with 10 positions matching TRBD1. The ends lost 1 base at V and 7 bases at J; junction bases unmatched: 6. The CDR3 consists of 14 residues. Germline assignment: CDR1 GTSNPN and CDR2 SVGIG (reference sequence). CDR3 residues: CAWSGQGASGGYTF. As DNA, the CDR3 is TGTGCCTGGAGTGGACAGGGGGCTTCTGGTGGCTACACCTTC.

This clone was seen a few times. V is TRBV12-1 and J is TRBJ2-1; the DNA was not used to check the table's D call, TRBD1. TRBV12-1 is a pseudogene locus. This CDR3 contains 15 residues. CDR3 sequence: CASSGDRGNHNEQFF. For the CDR3, the DNA is TGTGCCAGCAGCGGAGACAGGGGGAATCACAATGAGCAGTTCTTC.

V gene TRBV28 combines with J gene TRBJ2-7; TRBD1 agrees at 7 bases. This CDR3 has 15 amino acids. From germline, CDR1 is MDHEN and CDR2 SYDVKM. V lost 5 bases and J lost 2; bases outside the gene matches: 9. CDR3 in DNA: TGTGCCAGCAGTGCGACAGGGATCGGGACCTACGAGCAGTACTTC. Amino acid sequence: CASSATGIGTYEQYF.

This clone occurred a few times. The chain employs TRBV5-1 and TRBJ2-3; TRBD1 agrees at 8 bases. V was pared by 4 bases and J by 2 bases, with 6 bases of the junction left unmatched. This CDR3 has 15 residues. Germline values: CDR1 SGHRS, CDR2 YFSETQ. The CDR3 region is CASSPDRGNTDTQYF. CDR3 nucleotide sequence: TGCGCCAGCAGCCCTGACAGGGGAAACACAGATACGCAGTATTTT.

V usage is TRBV4-1 and J usage is TRBJ2-7, with 8 bases matching TRBD1. V was pared by 5 bases and J by 7 bases, with 7 bases of the junction left unmatched. The CDR3 totals 13 residues. The V gene's germline CDR1 is MGHRA and CDR2 YSYEKL. DNA for the CDR3: TGCGCCAGCAGCGCCCGACAGGGGACGGAGCAGTACTTC. Translation: CASSARQGTEQYF.

There are a few counts of this clone. The gene calls are TRBV25-1 and TRBJ2-1, with TRBD1 matching 7 bases. The junction had 3 bases not matched to a gene; V was cut back by 2 bases and J by 8 bases. The CDR3 extends over 13 amino acids. CDR1 is MGHDK, CDR2 SYGVNS, per germline. CDR3 coding DNA: TGTGCCAGCAGTGAACCGGGACAGCATGAGCAGTTCTTC. This codes for CASSEPGQHEQFF.

The chain links TRBV11-3 to TRBJ2-4; no clear D gene. V lost 5 bases, J lost 3 bases, and 11 bases lay in between. CDR1 is SGHNT, CDR2 YENEEA, per germline. The CDR3 is 14 amino acids. CDR3: CASSLTTGKNIQYF. The CDR3 DNA reads as TGTGCCAGCAGCCTCACCACGGGCAAAAACATTCAGTACTTC.

This clone has a handful of counts. The V gene is TRBV7-9, the J gene TRBJ2-2; a possible D gene is TRBD2 (6 bases). The CDR3 runs to 13 residues. Germline V CDR1 and CDR2: SEHNR, FQNEAQ (reference sequence). V lost 5 bases to trimming and J lost 7 bases, with 11 bases between them. CDR3 sequence reads: CASSRGGNGELFF. The CDR3 DNA reads as TGTGCCAGCAGCCGGGGCGGGAACGGGGAGCTGTTTTTT.

This chain uses TRBV7-9 with TRBJ2-3; weak D call: TRBD1 (5 bases). The germline CDR1 and CDR2 sequences are SEHNR and FQNEAQ (reference sequence). The CDR3 length is 15 residues. V was clipped by 7 bases and J by 6 bases, with 20 bases between them. CDR3 DNA sequence: TGTGCCAGCACCCAACAGGCCACGACCGGGGATACGCAGTATTTT. Translated: CASTQQATTGDTQYF.

The chain recombines TRBV4-2 with TRBJ1-1, with a weak D call TRBD1 (5 bases). Trimming left V 0 bases short and J 4 bases short, with 9 bases between. The CDR3 sequence is 14 residues long. Germline CDR1 reads LGHNA; CDR2 reads YNFKEQ. The CDR3 DNA follows: TGTGCCAGCAGCCAAGATTGGGGCGGCACTGAAGCTTTCTTT. Its translation is CASSQDWGGTEAFF.